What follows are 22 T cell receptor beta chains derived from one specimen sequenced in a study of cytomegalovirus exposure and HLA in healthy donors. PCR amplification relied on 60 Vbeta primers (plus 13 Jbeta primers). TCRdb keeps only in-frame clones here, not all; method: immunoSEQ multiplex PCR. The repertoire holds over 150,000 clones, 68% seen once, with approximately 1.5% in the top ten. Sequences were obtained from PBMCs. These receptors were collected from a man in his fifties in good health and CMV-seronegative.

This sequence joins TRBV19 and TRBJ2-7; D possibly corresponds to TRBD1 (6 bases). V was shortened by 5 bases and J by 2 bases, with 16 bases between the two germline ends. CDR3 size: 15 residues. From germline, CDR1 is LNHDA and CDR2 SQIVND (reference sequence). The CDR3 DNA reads TGTGCCAGTAGTCCCAACCGGGACAAAGCCTACGAGCAGTACTTC. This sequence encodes CASSPNRDKAYEQYF.

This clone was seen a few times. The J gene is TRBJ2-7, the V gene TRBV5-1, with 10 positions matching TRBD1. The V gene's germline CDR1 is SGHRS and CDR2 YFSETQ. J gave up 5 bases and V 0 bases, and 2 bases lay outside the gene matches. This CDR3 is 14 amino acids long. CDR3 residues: CASSLGQGADEQYF. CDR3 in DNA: TGCGCCAGCAGCTTGGGACAGGGGGCGGACGAGCAGTACTTC.

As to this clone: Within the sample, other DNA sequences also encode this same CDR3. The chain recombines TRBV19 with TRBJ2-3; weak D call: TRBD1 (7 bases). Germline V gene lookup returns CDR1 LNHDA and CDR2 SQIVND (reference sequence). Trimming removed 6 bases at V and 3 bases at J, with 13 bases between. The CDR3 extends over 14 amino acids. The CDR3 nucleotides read TGTGCCAGTAGCAACAGGGGAGGAACAGATACGCAGTATTTT. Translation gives CASSNRGGTDTQYF.

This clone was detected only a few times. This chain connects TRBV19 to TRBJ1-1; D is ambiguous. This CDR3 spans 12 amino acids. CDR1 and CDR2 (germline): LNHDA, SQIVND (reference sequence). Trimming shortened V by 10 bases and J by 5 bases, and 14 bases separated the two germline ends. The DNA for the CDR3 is TGTGCCACCCGGGGATATCGGACTGAAGCTTTCTTT. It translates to CATRGYRTEAFF. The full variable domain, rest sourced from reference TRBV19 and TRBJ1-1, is DGGITQSPKYLFRKEGQNVTLSCEQNLNHDAMYWYRQDPGQGLRLIYYSQIVNDFQKGDIAEGYSVSREKKESFPLTVTSAQKNPTAFYLCATRGYRTEAFFGQGTRLTVV.

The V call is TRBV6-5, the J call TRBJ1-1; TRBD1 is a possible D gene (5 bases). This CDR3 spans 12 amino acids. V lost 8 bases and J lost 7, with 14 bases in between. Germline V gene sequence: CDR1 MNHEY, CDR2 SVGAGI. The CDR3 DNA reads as TGTGCCAGCCGTAGGACGGGACTTGAAGCTTTCTTT. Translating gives CASRRTGLEAFF.

The CDR3 is CASSPQGVGNQPQHF. As DNA, the CDR3 is TGTGCCAGCAGCCCACAGGGTGTCGGCAATCAGCCCCAGCATTTT. This chain links TRBV7-8 with TRBJ1-5; TRBD1 might be the D (6 bases). The CDR3 runs to 15 residues. The V and J ends lost 5 bases and 2 bases respectively, with 13 bases between them. Germline CDR1 and CDR2: SGHVS and FQNEAQ.

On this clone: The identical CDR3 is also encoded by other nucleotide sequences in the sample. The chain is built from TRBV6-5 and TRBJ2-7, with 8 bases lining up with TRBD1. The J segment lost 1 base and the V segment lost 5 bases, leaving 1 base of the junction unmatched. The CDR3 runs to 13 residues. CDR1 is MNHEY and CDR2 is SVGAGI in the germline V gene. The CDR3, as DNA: TGTGCCAGCAGTAGACAGGGGTCCTACGAGCAGTACTTC. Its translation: CASSRQGSYEQYF.

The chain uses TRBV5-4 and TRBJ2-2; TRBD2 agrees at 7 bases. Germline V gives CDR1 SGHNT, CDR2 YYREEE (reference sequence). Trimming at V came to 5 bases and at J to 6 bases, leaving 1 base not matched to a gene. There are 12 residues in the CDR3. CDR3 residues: CASRLAPGELFF. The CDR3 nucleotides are TGTGCCAGCAGACTAGCGCCCGGGGAGCTGTTTTTT.

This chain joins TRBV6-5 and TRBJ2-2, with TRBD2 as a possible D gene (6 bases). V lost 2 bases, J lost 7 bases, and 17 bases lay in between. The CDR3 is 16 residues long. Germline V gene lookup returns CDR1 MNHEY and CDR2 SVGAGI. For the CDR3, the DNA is TGTGCCAGCAGTTACATTAGGCTAGCGTCGAGCGGGGAGCTGTTTTTT. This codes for CASSYIRLASSGELFF.

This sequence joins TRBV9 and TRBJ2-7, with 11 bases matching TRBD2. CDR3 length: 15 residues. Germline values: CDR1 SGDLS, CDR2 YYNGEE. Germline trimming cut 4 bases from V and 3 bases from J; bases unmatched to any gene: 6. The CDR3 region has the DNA TGTGCCAGCAGCATTACCGGGACTAGCGGCTACGAGCAGTACTTC. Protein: CASSITGTSGYEQYF.

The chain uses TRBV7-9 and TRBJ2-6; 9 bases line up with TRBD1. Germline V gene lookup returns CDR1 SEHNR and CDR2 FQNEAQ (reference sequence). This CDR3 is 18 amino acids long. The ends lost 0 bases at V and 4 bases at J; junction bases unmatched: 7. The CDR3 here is CASSLAWGTGPGANVLTF. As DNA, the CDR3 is TGTGCCAGCAGCTTAGCGTGGGGGACAGGGCCCGGGGCCAACGTCCTGACTTTC.

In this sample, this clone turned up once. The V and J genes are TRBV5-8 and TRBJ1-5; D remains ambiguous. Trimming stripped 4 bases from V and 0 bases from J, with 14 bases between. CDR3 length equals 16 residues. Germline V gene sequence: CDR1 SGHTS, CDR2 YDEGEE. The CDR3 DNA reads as TGTGCCAGCAGCCCCGGAGTCGGGGATAGCAATCAGCCCCAGCATTTT. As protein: CASSPGVGDSNQPQHF.

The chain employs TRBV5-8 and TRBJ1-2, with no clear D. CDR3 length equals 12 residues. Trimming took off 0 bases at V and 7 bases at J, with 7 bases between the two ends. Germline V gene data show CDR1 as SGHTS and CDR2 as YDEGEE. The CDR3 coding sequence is TGTGCCAGCAGCTTGGGAGGACTTGGCTACACCTTC. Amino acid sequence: CASSLGGLGYTF.

Here the CDR3 reads CASSQDGPRQSTDTQYF. The CDR3 DNA reads as TGTGCCAGCAGCCAAGATGGTCCCAGGCAAAGCACAGATACGCAGTATTTT. V is TRBV4-2 and J is TRBJ2-3; unclear D gene. Trimming removed 0 bases from V and 0 bases from J, with 13 bases in between. There are 17 residues in the CDR3. Looked up from germline, CDR1 is LGHNA and CDR2 is YNFKEQ.

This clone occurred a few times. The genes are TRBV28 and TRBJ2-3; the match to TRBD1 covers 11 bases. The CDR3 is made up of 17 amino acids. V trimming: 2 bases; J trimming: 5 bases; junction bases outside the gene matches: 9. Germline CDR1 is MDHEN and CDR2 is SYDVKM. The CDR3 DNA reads TGTGCCAGCAGTTTAAGGACAGGGGGCCTGTGGAGAGATACGCAGTATTTT. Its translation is CASSLRTGGLWRDTQYF.

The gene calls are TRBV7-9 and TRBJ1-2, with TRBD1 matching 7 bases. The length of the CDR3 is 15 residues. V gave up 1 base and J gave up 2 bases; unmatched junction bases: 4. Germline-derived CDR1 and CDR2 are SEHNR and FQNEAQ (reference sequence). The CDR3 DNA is TGTGCCAGCAGCTTAGGGCAGGGGGTAAACTATGGCTACACCTTC. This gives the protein CASSLGQGVNYGYTF.

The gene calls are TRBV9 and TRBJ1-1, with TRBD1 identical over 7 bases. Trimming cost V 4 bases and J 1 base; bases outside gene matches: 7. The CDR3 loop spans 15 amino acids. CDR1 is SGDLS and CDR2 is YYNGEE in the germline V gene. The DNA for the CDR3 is TGTGCCAGCAGCCGCGAGGGGGCAGCGAACACTGAAGCTTTCTTT. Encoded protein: CASSREGAANTEAFF.

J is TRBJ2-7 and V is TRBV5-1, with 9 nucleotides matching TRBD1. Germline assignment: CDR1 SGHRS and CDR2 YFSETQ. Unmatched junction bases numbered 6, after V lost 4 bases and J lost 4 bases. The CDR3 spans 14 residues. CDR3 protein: CASSMGTGWYEQYF. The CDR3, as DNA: TGCGCCAGCAGCATGGGGACAGGGTGGTACGAGCAGTACTTC. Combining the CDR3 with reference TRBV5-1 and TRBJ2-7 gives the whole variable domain KAGVTQTPRYLIKTRGQQVTLSCSPISGHRSVSWYQQTPGQGLQFLFEYFSETQRNKGNFPGRFSGRQFSNSRSEMNVSTLELGDSALYLCASSMGTGWYEQYFGPGTRLTVT.

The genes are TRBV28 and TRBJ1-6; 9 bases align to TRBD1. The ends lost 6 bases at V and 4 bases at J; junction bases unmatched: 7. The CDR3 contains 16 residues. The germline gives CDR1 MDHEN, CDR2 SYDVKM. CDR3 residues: CASSPATGGYNSPLHF. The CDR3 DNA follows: TGTGCCAGCAGCCCCGCGACAGGGGGGTATAATTCACCCCTCCACTTT.

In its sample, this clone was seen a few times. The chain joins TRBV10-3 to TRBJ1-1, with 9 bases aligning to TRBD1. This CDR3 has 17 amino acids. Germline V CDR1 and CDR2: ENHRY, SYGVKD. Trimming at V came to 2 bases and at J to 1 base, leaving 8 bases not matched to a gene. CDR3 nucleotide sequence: TGTGCCATCAGTGAGACCCGGGGGACAGGGACGAACACTGAAGCTTTCTTT. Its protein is CAISETRGTGTNTEAFF.

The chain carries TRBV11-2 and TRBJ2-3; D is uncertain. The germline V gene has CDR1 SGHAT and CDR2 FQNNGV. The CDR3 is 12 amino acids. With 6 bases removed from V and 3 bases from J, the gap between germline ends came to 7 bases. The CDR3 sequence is CASRLATDTQYF. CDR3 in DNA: TGTGCCAGCAGACTCGCGACAGATACGCAGTATTTT. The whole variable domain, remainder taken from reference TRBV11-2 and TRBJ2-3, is EAGVAQSPRYKIIEKRQSVAFWCNPISGHATLYWYQQILGQGPKLLIQFQNNGVVDDSQLPKDRFSAERLKGVDSTLKIQPAKLEDSAVYLCASRLATDTQYFGPGTRLTVL.

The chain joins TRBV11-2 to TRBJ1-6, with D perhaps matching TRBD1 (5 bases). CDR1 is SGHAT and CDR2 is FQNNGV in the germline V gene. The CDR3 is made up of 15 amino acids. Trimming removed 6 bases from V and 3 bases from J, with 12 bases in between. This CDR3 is CASSPRGNYNSPLHF. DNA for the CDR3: TGTGCCAGCAGTCCCCGGGGGAACTATAATTCACCCCTCCACTTT.